These 21 T cell receptor beta chains came from one sample sequenced in a study of blood T cell repertoires in COVID-19. Libraries were prepared by immunoSEQ multiplex PCR; TCRdb keeps only in-frame clonotypes and omits some of them. The table lists about 180,000 clones, about 83% of them singletons. The sample comprised peripheral blood. The source of these receptors is an older person with COVID-19, enrolled during active disease.

The V and J genes are TRBV5-1 and TRBJ1-1, with TRBD1 identical over 10 bases. The CDR3 has 13 amino acids. Germline V gene lookup returns CDR1 SGHRS and CDR2 YFSETQ. V shed 3 bases, J shed 13 bases, and the junction held 9 bases outside the gene matches. CDR3 DNA: TGCGCCAGCAGCTCAAGCCCGGGACAGGGGATTTTCTTT. Translating it yields CASSSSPGQGIFF.

This chain joins TRBV6-1 and TRBJ2-1; 10 nucleotides agree with TRBD2. The CDR3 extends over 16 amino acids. Germline CDR1 MNHNS, CDR2 SASEGT. The V segment lost 0 bases and the J segment 4 bases; nucleotides outside the gene matches: 3. The DNA for the CDR3 is TGTGCCAGCAGTGAAGCAGTACTAGCGGGGTACAATGAGCAGTTCTTC. Translated: CASSEAVLAGYNEQFF.

J is TRBJ1-5 and V is TRBV6-5, with 8 nucleotides matching TRBD1. From germline, CDR1 is MNHEY and CDR2 SVGAGI. This CDR3 is built from 15 residues. V lost 6 bases to trimming and J lost 1 base; unmatched junction nucleotides: 5. This chain's CDR3 is CASRTGQGSNQPQHF. CDR3 DNA: TGTGCCAGCAGAACCGGACAGGGAAGCAATCAGCCCCAGCATTTT.

The chain is built from TRBV4-3 and TRBJ1-5; D is unresolved. The CDR3 sequence is 15 residues long. CDR1 LGHNA and CDR2 YSLEER come from the germline V gene. V was pared by 1 base and J by 2 bases, with 9 bases between. CDR3 DNA: TGCGCCAGCAGCCAAGTTTCTGGGCGCAATCAGCCCCAGCATTTT. It translates to CASSQVSGRNQPQHF.

V is TRBV7-2 and J is TRBJ1-5, with D possibly TRBD1 on 5 matching bases. V dropped 5 bases and J dropped 0 bases, with 8 bases sitting between them. This CDR3 comprises 14 residues. CDR1 is SGHTA and CDR2 is FQGNSA in the germline V gene. The CDR3 bases are TGTGCCAGCAGCAAAGGGGATAGCAATCAGCCCCAGCATTTT. This encodes CASSKGDSNQPQHF.

This chain joins TRBV7-2 and TRBJ1-5; 7 bases agree with TRBD1. The trim removed 1 base at V and 7 bases at J, leaving 10 bases unmatched. The CDR3 is made up of 16 amino acids. The V gene's germline CDR1 is SGHTA and CDR2 FQGNSA. CDR3 loop: CASSLVNRGFEQPQHF. CDR3 DNA sequence: TGTGCCAGCAGCTTAGTTAACAGGGGATTTGAACAGCCCCAGCATTTT.

J is TRBJ1-6 and V is TRBV5-6; 7 nucleotides agree with TRBD1. The CDR3 is made up of 16 amino acids. CDR1 and CDR2 (germline): SGHDT, YYEEEE. Trimming removed 4 bases from V and 7 bases from J; junction bases left unmatched: 11. The DNA of the CDR3 is TGTGCCAGCAGCCTGATTGGACAGGCGGGGAATTCACCCCTCCACTTT. Its protein is CASSLIGQAGNSPLHF.

The chain joins TRBV7-9 to TRBJ1-5; D is uncertain. This CDR3 spans 16 amino acids. The V end was cut by 2 bases, the J end by 0 bases, with 11 bases between. Germline V gene lookup returns CDR1 SEHNR and CDR2 FQNEAQ (reference sequence). The CDR3 loop reads CASSLSGGYSNQPQHF. CDR3 sequence (DNA): TGTGCCAGCAGCTTATCTGGAGGATATAGCAATCAGCCCCAGCATTTT.

CDR3: CASSEWTSGYEQYF. For the CDR3, the DNA is TGTGCCAGCAGTGAATGGACTAGCGGCTACGAGCAGTACTTC. The chain couples TRBV2 to TRBJ2-7; 10 bases agree with TRBD2. The CDR3 loop spans 14 amino acids. Germline trimming cut 2 bases from V and 3 bases from J; bases unmatched to any gene: 1. Germline V gene lookup returns CDR1 SNHLY and CDR2 FYNNEI.

Worth noting for this clone: This clone may be a read error of a much larger clone one base away. The chain couples TRBV6-2 or TRBV6-3 to TRBJ2-7; 9 bases align to TRBD1. Germline V gene lookup returns CDR1 MNHEY and CDR2 SVGEGT. CDR3 length equals 12 residues. After removal of 6 bases from V and 4 bases from J, the junction contained 1 base not matched to a gene. The CDR3 region has the DNA TGTGCCAGCAGCGGACAGGGGTACGAGCAGTACTTC. As protein: CASSGQGYEQYF.

The rearrangement links TRBV7-9 to TRBJ1-4, with a tentative D call TRBD1 (6 bases). The ends were cut back, 5 bases at V and 10 bases at J, with 17 bases in the middle. The germline V gene has CDR1 SEHNR and CDR2 FQNEAQ (reference sequence). This CDR3 spans 14 amino acids. The CDR3 DNA reads TGTGCCAGCAGCCCTTGGGGGGGCATGGGAAAACTGTTTTTT. Translation: CASSPWGGMGKLFF.

This chain uses TRBV5-8 with TRBJ2-7, with 9 bases fitting TRBD2. The V segment lost 0 bases and the J segment 2 bases; nucleotides outside the gene matches: 3. The CDR3 length is 15 residues. Germline lookup yields CDR1 SGHTS and CDR2 YDEGEE. CDR3 sequence: CASSLVGGRAYEQYF. The CDR3 nucleotides are TGTGCCAGCAGCTTGGTGGGCGGGAGGGCCTACGAGCAGTACTTC.

This chain uses TRBV7-9 with TRBJ2-1; 8 bases align to TRBD2. J was trimmed by 10 bases and V by 1 base; bases with no gene match: 9. Per the germline V gene, CDR1 is SEHNR and CDR2 is FQNEAQ (reference sequence). The CDR3 runs 15 residues. Written as DNA, the CDR3 is TGTGCCAGCAGCTTAGTTGGGACTAGGGGGGAGGAGCAGTTCTTC. Its translation is CASSLVGTRGEEQFF.

The chain has TRBV7-3 and TRBJ1-4; unclear D gene. CDR1 and CDR2 (germline): SGHTA, FQGTGA. Trimming shortened V by 2 bases and J by 2 bases, and 6 bases separated the two germline ends. CDR3 length: 14 amino acids. CDR3 sequence reads: CASSLGSTNEKLFF. CDR3 nucleotide sequence: TGTGCCAGCAGCTTAGGGAGTACTAATGAAAAACTGTTTTTT.

The V call is TRBV18, the J call TRBJ2-1; 10 nucleotides line up with TRBD2. CDR3 length: 15 amino acids. With V trimmed by 3 bases and J by 8 bases, 7 bases remained unmatched. CDR1 and CDR2 from the germline V gene are KGHSH and LQKENI. The CDR3 protein is CASSPLAGALDEQFF. In DNA form, the CDR3 reads TGTGCCAGCTCACCCCTAGCGGGAGCTCTGGATGAGCAGTTCTTC.

The CDR3 DNA reads TGCGCCAGCAGCTTGGCCGAAAACTACGGCGGGACCCAGTACTTC. Translation gives CASSLAENYGGTQYF. This sequence joins TRBV5-1 and TRBJ2-5; D gene unclear. The CDR3 has 15 residues. V lost 0 bases, J lost 7 bases, and 16 bases lay in between. Germline V gives CDR1 SGHRS, CDR2 YFSETQ.

The chain is built from TRBV29-1 and TRBJ2-3; TRBD2 agrees at 7 bases. Germline V CDR1 and CDR2: SQVTM, ANQGSEA. J lost 8 bases, V lost 7 bases, and 15 bases had no gene match. The CDR3 runs 14 residues. The CDR3 DNA sequence: TGCAGCGGACAAGGGCGGGGAGGGACCGGTACGCAGTATTTT. This sequence encodes CSGQGRGGTGTQYF.

The J gene is TRBJ1-6, the V gene TRBV25-1; 9 bases agree with TRBD1. CDR1 is MGHDK and CDR2 is SYGVNS in the germline V gene. The ends lost 4 bases at V and 14 bases at J; junction bases unmatched: 9. This CDR3 is built from 14 residues. CDR3 protein: CASSVGQGGIALHF. The CDR3, as DNA: TGTGCCAGCAGTGTGGGACAGGGTGGAATAGCCCTCCACTTT.

The rearrangement joins TRBV7-2 to TRBJ2-1; 13 bases map to TRBD2. CDR3 size: 16 residues. Germline CDR1 is SGHTA and CDR2 is FQGNSA. V dropped 4 bases and J dropped 9; count of bases not matched to a gene: 9. The CDR3 sequence is CASSYELAGGLAEQFF. The DNA of the CDR3 is TGTGCCAGCAGCTACGAACTAGCGGGGGGGCTGGCTGAGCAGTTCTTC. The complete variable domain, with remaining parts taken from reference TRBV7-2 and TRBJ2-1, reads GAGVSQSPSNKVTEKGKDVELRCDPISGHTALYWYRQSLGQGLEFLIYFQGNSAPDKSGLPSDRFSAERTGGSVSTLTIQRTQQEDSAVYLCASSYELAGGLAEQFFGPGTRLTVL.

In nucleotides, the CDR3 is TGTGCCAGCAGCAGGGACAGTCACCCCGAAAAACTGTTTTTT. This gives the protein CASSRDSHPEKLFF. The chain has TRBV7-2 and TRBJ1-4; 7 bases fit TRBD1. The CDR3 loop spans 14 amino acids. The ends lost 5 bases at V and 8 bases at J; junction bases unmatched: 8. The germline V gene encodes CDR1 SGHTA and CDR2 FQGNSA. Full variable domain (outside the CDR3, taken from reference TRBV7-2 and TRBJ1-4): GAGVSQSPSNKVTEKGKDVELRCDPISGHTALYWYRQSLGQGLEFLIYFQGNSAPDKSGLPSDRFSAERTGGSVSTLTIQRTQQEDSAVYLCASSRDSHPEKLFFGSGTQLSVL.

This chain connects TRBV3-1 (or the pseudogene TRBV3-2) to TRBJ2-3; perhaps TRBD1 as D (6 bases). Trimming took 4 bases from V and 5 from J, leaving 16 bases between them. The CDR3 spans 15 residues. CDR1 and CDR2 from the germline V gene are LGHDT and YNNKEL (reference sequence). CDR3 coding DNA: TGTGCCAGCAGCCGGGGGCGGGTGCCCGGAGATACGCAGTATTTT. It specifies CASSRGRVPGDTQYF.